This TCR beta chain was identified in a study of blood T cell repertoires in COVID-19. Study summary: Some COVID-19 samples were acute and others convalescent; all came from the United States, Italy and Spain.

V lost 6 bases, J lost 2 bases, and 13 bases lay in between. The CDR3 has 14 residues. Germline V CDR1 and CDR2: MGHDK, SYGVNS. This clone was seen only a few times. The data were produced by immunoSEQ multiplex PCR, yet TCRdb's version contains in-frame clones alone and is incomplete. The sample has about 240,000 clones, roughly 80% seen once. The sample was peripheral blood. This chain links TRBV25-1 with TRBJ1-2; a weak D match, TRBD1 (5 bases). This TCR derives from a woman over 75 with acute or convalescent COVID-19. DNA for the CDR3: TGTGCCAGCAGCGTCTCGACAGTAAACTATGGCTACACCTTC. This translates into CASSVSTVNYGYTF.